This T cell receptor (beta chain) was recorded in a study of blood T cells in healthy people across ages. General study results and limits: While age rose, TCR beta diversity per million T cells dropped in a roughly linear way. Fewer expanded clones and more diversity marked long-lived versus aged donors. Estimated diversity, derived from one million T cells, was regarded as an underestimate.

CDR1 and CDR2 (germline): SGHTA, FQGNSA. This CDR3 spans 13 amino acids. V gave up 0 bases and J gave up 14 bases; unmatched junction bases: 7. Combining a sample-barcoded 5' primer with a J-beta primer mix, a second PCR ran for 7 to 11 cycles. TCRdb analysed the 5' RACE reads with MiXCR anew, one entry per CDR3 protein. The sample shows about 1.7 million distinct CDR3 sequences, roughly 27% of them seen only once. This clonotype was seen a few times. Its antigen is unknown. Each sample gave at least 6.5 million isolated PBMCs. The source material was blood. This receptor was identified in a woman aged 30 to 39 in good health. This chain joins TRBV7-2 and TRBJ2-3, with 8 positions matching TRBD2. CDR3 sequence (DNA): TGTGCCAGCAGCTTAGCGCGGTCGGGGGGGCTGTATTTT. Amino acid sequence: CASSLARSGGLYF.